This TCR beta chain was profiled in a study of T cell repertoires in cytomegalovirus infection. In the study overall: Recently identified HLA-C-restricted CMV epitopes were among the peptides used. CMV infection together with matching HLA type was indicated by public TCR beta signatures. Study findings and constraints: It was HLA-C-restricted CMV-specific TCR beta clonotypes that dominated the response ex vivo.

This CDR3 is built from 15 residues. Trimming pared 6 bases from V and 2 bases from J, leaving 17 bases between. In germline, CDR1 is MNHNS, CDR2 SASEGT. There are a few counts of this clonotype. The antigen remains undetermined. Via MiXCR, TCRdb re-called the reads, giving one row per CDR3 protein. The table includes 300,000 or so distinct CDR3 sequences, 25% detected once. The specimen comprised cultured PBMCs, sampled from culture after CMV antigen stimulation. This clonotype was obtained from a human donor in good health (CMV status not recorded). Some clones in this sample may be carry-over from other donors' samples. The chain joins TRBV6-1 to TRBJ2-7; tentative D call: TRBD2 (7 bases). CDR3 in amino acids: CASRNGGGGTYEQYF. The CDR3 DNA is TGTGCCAGCAGAAACGGAGGGGGGGGAACCTACGAGCAGTACTTC.